This T cell receptor beta chain was sequenced for a study of cytomegalovirus exposure and HLA in healthy donors. Whole-study results and caveats: It was approximately 160 TCR beta chains that were listed as cytomegalovirus-associated. Some public TCRs appeared in many individuals, while most sequences were rare. First-cohort TCR clusters were later found to tend to co-occur in the 130 or so validation repertoires.

About this clone: Antigen specificity is unknown.

V lost 2 bases to trimming and J lost 7 bases, with 12 bases between them. The CDR3 has 14 amino acids. Germline V lookup: CDR1 MNHEY, CDR2 SMNVEV (reference sequence). TCRdb's copy holds only in-frame clones and misses some; the assay was immunoSEQ multiplex PCR. The sample includes 100,000 to 120,000 clones, approximately 89% of them seen just once. This sequence joins TRBV27 and TRBJ2-1; D is perhaps TRBD2 (6 bases). This receptor was identified in a woman in her late teens or twenties in good health and CMV-seronegative. The material sequenced was PBMCs. The CDR3 sequence is CASSLGGGWNEQFF. DNA for the CDR3: TGTGCCAGCAGTTTAGGAGGAGGGTGGAATGAGCAGTTCTTC.